Below, 14 T cell receptor beta chains from the same sample are listed, as sequenced in a study of identical twins. A single record per CDR3 protein comes from TCRdb applying MiXCR to the 5' RACE reads. The table lists 450,000 or so distinct CDR3 sequences, over 12% of them singletons. These data were also filed under a second study, of yellow fever vaccine responses in identical twins.

Source material: CD4+ T cells sorted from blood. The receptors here all came from a woman aged 18-29 years in good health.

This clonotype was seen a handful of times. The chain joins TRBV7-2 to TRBJ2-3; D possibly corresponds to TRBD1 (5 bases). The germline gives CDR1 SGHTA, CDR2 FQGNSA. The CDR3 covers 15 residues. Trimming stripped 5 bases from V and 2 bases from J, with 14 bases between. The CDR3 DNA is TGTGCCAGCAGCGAGTCAAGGGGAATCACAGATACGCAGTATTTT. Encoded protein: CASSESRGITDTQYF.

The rearrangement links TRBV6-5 to TRBJ2-2, with 10 positions matching TRBD1. CDR1 and CDR2 (germline): MNHEY, SVGAGI. CDR3 length: 15 residues. V dropped 5 bases and J dropped 8; count of bases not matched to a gene: 8. The CDR3 nucleotides are TGTGCCAGCAGTCACACCGGGACAGGGGCAGGGGAGCTGTTTTTT. Its translation: CASSHTGTGAGELFF.

There are a few counts of this clonotype. The CDR3 DNA follows: TGTGCCAGCTCACCGGTTGGGGATATCGGCGAGCAGTACTTC. Amino acids: CASSPVGDIGEQYF. This chain joins TRBV18 and TRBJ2-7; D is uncertain. Trimming shortened V by 3 bases and J by 6 bases, and 15 bases separated the two germline ends. The germline V gene has CDR1 KGHSH and CDR2 LQKENI. The CDR3 contains 14 residues. The entire variable domain, with the rest obtained from reference TRBV18 and TRBJ2-7, is as follows: NAGVMQNPRHLVRRRGQEARLRCSPMKGHSHVYWYRQLPEEGLKFMVYLQKENIIDESGMPKERFSAEFPKEGPSILRIQQVVRGDSAAYFCASSPVGDIGEQYFGPGTRLTVT.

V usage is TRBV12-3 or TRBV12-4 and J usage is TRBJ2-6, with 7 bases fitting TRBD1. Losses at the gene ends were 5 bases for V and 0 bases for J; bases not matched to a gene: 7. The CDR3 length is 17 residues. The CDR3 loop reads CASSTRTGRSGANVLTF. The CDR3, as DNA: TGTGCCAGCAGTACACGGACAGGCCGCTCTGGGGCCAACGTCCTGACTTTC.

The chain's CDR3 is CASSTGPPSSVGANVLTF. CDR3 DNA sequence: TGTGCCAGCAGCACGGGACCCCCGAGTTCGGTAGGAGCCAACGTCCTGACTTTC. The chain uses TRBV9 and TRBJ2-6; D could derive from TRBD1 or TRBD2 (5 bases each). CDR3 length equals 18 residues. Germline V gives CDR1 SGDLS, CDR2 YYNGEE. Trimming cost V 4 bases and J 7 bases, with 24 bases left between them.

The chain carries TRBV14 and TRBJ1-2; weak D call: TRBD1 (6 bases). There are 13 residues in the CDR3. Germline CDR1 is SGHDN and CDR2 is FVKESK. Trimming removed 5 bases at V and 5 bases at J, with 12 bases between. CDR3 in amino acids: CASSFDRQYGYTF. In DNA form, the CDR3 reads TGTGCCAGCAGCTTCGACAGGCAGTATGGCTACACCTTC.

This clonotype was seen only a few times. V usage is TRBV10-3 and J usage is TRBJ2-3; 9 bases are a match to TRBD1. In germline, CDR1 is ENHRY, CDR2 SYGVKD. The CDR3 length is 15 residues. V was clipped by 3 bases and J by 0 bases; unmatched bases: 1. In DNA form, the CDR3 reads TGTGCCATCAGTGAACAGGGGGCAAGCACAGATACGCAGTATTTT. Its translation: CAISEQGASTDTQYF.

V is TRBV5-8 and J is TRBJ2-5; D is undetermined. V was cut by 2 bases and J by 5 bases, with 10 bases left in between. Germline values: CDR1 SGHTS, CDR2 YDEGEE. The CDR3 covers 13 residues. The CDR3 nucleotides are TGTGCCAGCAGCTTTGACCCACGGGAGACCCAGTACTTC. Amino acids: CASSFDPRETQYF.

This clonotype showed up just a few times. This chain connects TRBV11-2 to TRBJ2-1, with 11 nucleotides matching TRBD2. The V gene end was trimmed by 5 bases and the J gene end by 4 bases; junction bases not matched to a gene: 4. This CDR3 comprises 15 residues. Germline CDR1 and CDR2: SGHAT and FQNNGV. CDR3 DNA: TGTGCCAGCAGCCGGGTAGCGGGGGGGTACAATGAGCAGTTCTTC. Translating it yields CASSRVAGGYNEQFF.

This clonotype has more than one count but fewer than ten. The V and J genes are TRBV6-2 or TRBV6-3 and TRBJ2-1; 8 bases agree with TRBD1. Germline V gene data show CDR1 as MNHEY and CDR2 as SVGEGT. This CDR3 comprises 17 residues. The trim removed 5 bases at V and 2 bases at J, leaving 11 bases unmatched. CDR3 sequence reads: CASSRQGRSVTYNEQFF. In DNA, the CDR3 is TGTGCCAGCAGTCGACAGGGGAGGTCGGTGACCTACAATGAGCAGTTCTTC.

This clonotype was detected a few times. V and J are TRBV5-1 and TRBJ2-7; D may correspond to TRBD1 or TRBD2 (5 bases each). The CDR3 contains 15 residues. Per the germline V gene, CDR1 is SGHRS and CDR2 is YFSETQ. The V end lost 2 bases, the J end lost 0 bases, and 12 bases lay between the germline ends. DNA for the CDR3: TGCGCCAGCAGCTTCAGGGACGCCCGCTCCTACGAGCAGTACTTC. Its translation is CASSFRDARSYEQYF.

This rearrangement joins TRBV5-6 to TRBJ2-4; possibly TRBD1 or TRBD2 for D (5 bases each). Trimming pared 1 base from V and 8 bases from J, leaving 10 bases between. From germline, CDR1 is SGHDT and CDR2 YYEEEE. This CDR3 is built from 13 residues. The DNA of the CDR3 is TGTGCCAGCAGCTTGTGGGGGAAGTACATTCAGTACTTC. The encoded protein is CASSLWGKYIQYF.

V usage is TRBV20-1 and J usage is TRBJ2-1; possibly TRBD1 for D (6 bases). This CDR3 is 15 amino acids long. V shed 5 bases and J shed 7 bases, with 21 bases lying between them. Per the germline V gene, CDR1 is DFQATT and CDR2 is SNEGSKA (reference sequence). The CDR3 sequence is CSAPPVQGVGNEQFF. The CDR3 DNA sequence: TGCAGTGCTCCCCCCGTACAGGGAGTAGGGAATGAGCAGTTCTTC.

There are a few counts of this clonotype. V usage is TRBV19 and J usage is TRBJ2-5; no reliable D call. Germline loops: CDR1 LNHDA, CDR2 SQIVND (reference sequence). This CDR3 has 14 residues. V was shortened by 7 bases and J by 5 bases, with 17 bases between the two germline ends. The CDR3, as DNA: TGTGCCAGTACTCCTGGCAGGAGATGGGAGACCCAGTACTTC. Translated: CASTPGRRWETQYF.